This T cell receptor beta chain derives from a study of vaccination effects on CD4 cells after COVID-19. Background on the study: Each participant received a vaccine that was either BNT162b2 or mRNA-1273, given as two doses. Study results and limitations: At late timepoints after vaccination, vaccine- and infection-induced clones shrank markedly.

Data came from immunoSEQ multiplex PCR; TCRdb stores just in-frame clones and leaves some out. This sample has roughly 25,000 clones; 65% to 85% occur once, and the top ten carry under 25%. About this clone itself: The target antigen is unknown.

The CDR3 is 15 amino acids. V was pared by 0 bases and J by 2 bases, with 10 bases between. Germline V gives CDR1 SGHRS, CDR2 YFSETQ. ViraFEST expansion of antigen-specific CD4+ T cells with viral peptide pools preceded sequencing. Investigators separated out CD4+ T cells once 10 days of culture had passed. A PCR test confirmed that the person had SARS-CoV-2 infection between March and December 2020. Half of the medium was exchanged for IL-2 medium on both days 3 and 7. The TCR was taken from a human donor who had a prior SARS-CoV-2 infection. The chain carries TRBV5-1 and TRBJ2-3; no reliable D call. The sample was CD4+ T cells from PBMCs cultured with HCoV-NL63 spike peptides, taken before COVID-19 vaccination. The chain's CDR3 is CASSLGPPLTDTQYF. CDR3 nucleotide sequence: TGCGCCAGCAGCTTGGGCCCCCCGCTCACAGATACGCAGTATTTT.